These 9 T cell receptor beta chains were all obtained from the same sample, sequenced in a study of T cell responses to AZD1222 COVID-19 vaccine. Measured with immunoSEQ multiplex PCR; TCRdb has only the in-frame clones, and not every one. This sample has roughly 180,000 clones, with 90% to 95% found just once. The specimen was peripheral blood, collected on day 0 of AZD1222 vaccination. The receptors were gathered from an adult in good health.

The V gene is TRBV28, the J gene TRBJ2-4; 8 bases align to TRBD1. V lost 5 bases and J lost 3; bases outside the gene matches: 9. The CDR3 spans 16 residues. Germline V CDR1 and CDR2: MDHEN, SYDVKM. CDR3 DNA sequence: TGTGCCAGCAGTATAGACAGGGGTTGGGGCAAAAACATTCAGTACTTC. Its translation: CASSIDRGWGKNIQYF.

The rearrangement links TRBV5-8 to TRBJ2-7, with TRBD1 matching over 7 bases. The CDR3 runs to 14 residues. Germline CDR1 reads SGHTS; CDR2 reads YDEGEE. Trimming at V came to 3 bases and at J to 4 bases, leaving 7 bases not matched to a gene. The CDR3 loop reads CASSYRGIMYEQYF. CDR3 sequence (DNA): TGTGCCAGCAGCTACAGGGGAATCATGTACGAGCAGTACTTC. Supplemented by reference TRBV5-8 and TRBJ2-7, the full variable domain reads EAGVTQSPTHLIKTRGQQATLRCSPISGHTSVYWYQQALGLGLQFLLWYDEGEERNRGNFPPRFSGRQFPNYSSELNVNALELEDSALYLCASSYRGIMYEQYFGPGTRLTVT.

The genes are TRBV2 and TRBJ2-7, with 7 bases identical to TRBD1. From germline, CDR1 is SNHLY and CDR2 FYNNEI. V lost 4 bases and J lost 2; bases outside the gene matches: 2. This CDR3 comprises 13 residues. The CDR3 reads CASSVGTAYEQYF. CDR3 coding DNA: TGTGCCAGCAGTGTCGGGACAGCCTACGAGCAGTACTTC.

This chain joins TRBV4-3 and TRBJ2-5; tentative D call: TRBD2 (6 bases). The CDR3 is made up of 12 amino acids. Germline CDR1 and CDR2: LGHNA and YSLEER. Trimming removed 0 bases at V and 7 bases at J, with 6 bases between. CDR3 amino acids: CASSQEAGTQYF. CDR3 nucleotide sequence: TGCGCCAGCAGCCAAGAAGCGGGGACCCAGTACTTC.

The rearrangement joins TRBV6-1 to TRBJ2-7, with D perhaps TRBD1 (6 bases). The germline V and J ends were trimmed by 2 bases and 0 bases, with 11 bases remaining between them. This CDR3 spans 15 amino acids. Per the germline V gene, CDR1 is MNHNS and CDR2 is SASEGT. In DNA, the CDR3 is TGTGCCAGCAGTGAAACAGGGCCTAGCTCCTACGAGCAGTACTTC. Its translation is CASSETGPSSYEQYF.

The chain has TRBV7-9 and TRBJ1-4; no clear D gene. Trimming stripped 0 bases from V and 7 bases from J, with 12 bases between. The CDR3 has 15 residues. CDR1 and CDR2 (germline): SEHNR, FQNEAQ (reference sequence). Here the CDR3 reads CASSLALSSAEKLFF. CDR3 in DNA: TGTGCCAGCAGCTTAGCCCTATCCTCCGCTGAAAAACTGTTTTTT. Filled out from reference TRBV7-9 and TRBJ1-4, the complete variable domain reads DTGVSQNPRHKITKRGQNVTFRCDPISEHNRLYWYRQTLGQGPEFLTYFQNEAQLEKSRLLSDRFSAERPKGSFSTLEIQRTEQGDSAMYLCASSLALSSAEKLFFGSGTQLSVL.

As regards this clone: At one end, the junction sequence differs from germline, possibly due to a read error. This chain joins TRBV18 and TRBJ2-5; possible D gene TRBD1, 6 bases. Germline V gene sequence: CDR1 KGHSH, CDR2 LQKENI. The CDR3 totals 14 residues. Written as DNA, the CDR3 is TGTGCCAGCTCGCCACTACAGGGAGATGAGACCCAGTACTTC. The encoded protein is CASSPLQGDETQYF.

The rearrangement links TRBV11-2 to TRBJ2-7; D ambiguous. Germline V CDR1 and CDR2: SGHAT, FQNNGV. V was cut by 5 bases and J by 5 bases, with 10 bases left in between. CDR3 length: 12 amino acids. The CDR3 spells CASSRTRNEQYF. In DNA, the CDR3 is TGTGCCAGCAGCAGAACAAGGAACGAGCAGTACTTC.

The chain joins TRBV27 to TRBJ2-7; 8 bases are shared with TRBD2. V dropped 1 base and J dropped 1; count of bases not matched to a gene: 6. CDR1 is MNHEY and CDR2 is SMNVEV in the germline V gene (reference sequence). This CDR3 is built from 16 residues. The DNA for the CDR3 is TGTGCCAGCAGTTTATTCGGTGTAGCGGGATCCTACGAGCAGTACTTC. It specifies CASSLFGVAGSYEQYF.